This T cell receptor beta chain was obtained from a study of blood T cell repertoires in COVID-19 (dated by TCRdb to about 2020). As for the study more broadly: Samples covering the acute and convalescent phases of COVID-19 were provided by collaborators in the United States, Italy and Spain. The material from the prospective study consisted of cDNA or gDNA derived from T cells, B-cell-depleted T cells, or PBMCs. The samples were drawn from two sources: the first 160 participants of the ongoing ImmuneRACE study, and 1,200 or so subjects contributed by 6 global collaborators. A de-identified subject ID, COVID-19 status, age in years and sex were almost always included in the sample metadata. The repertoires were made available in a free public database intended to serve as a resource for research on the immune response to SARS-CoV-2. Where available, HLA class I and class II types were taken from metadata supplied by the sample provider and were not determined by assay-based typing. Deeply sampled blood TCRbeta repertoires from subjects exposed to, actively infected with, or recovered from COVID-19 were included in the dataset.

TCRbeta CDR3 regions were amplified from genomic DNA by means of the immunoSEQ Assay, a bias-controlled multiplex PCR. The authors' pipeline ran thus. The number of nucleated cells in each sample was estimated by amplification of reference gene primers within the assay. To quantify the absolute abundance of each unique TCRbeta CDR3 rearrangement, sequence reads were collapsed and filtered. For each sample, productive Simpson clonality was calculated by taking the square root of Simpson's diversity index across productive rearrangements. Entries here come from immuneACCESS through TCRdb and include only in-frame sequences with V and J called. Some clones fail to appear in such tables; in the studies checked, an unresolved V gene covers under half of the shortfall, and the cause of the remainder is unknown. That table supplies the V and J calls and clone size; D and trimming were determined from the DNA. The sample table lists about 50,000 clones, 86% of them with a count of one. Around 13% of the sample rests with the top ten.

Overall results and qualifications from the work: How much clinical and demographic metadata was included differed by source and by participant, and the metadata was provided uncurated.

Each collaborating institution followed its own protocols to collect whole blood in K2EDTA tubes. Collaborator samples were shipped for TCRbeta analysis as frozen whole blood, isolated PBMCs, or DNA extracted from either sample type. A word on this clone: It has no known antigen specificity. No much larger clone exists at a distance of one base, and base qualities are not known.

V is cut by 4 bases and J by 5 bases, and the space between the germline ends is 14 bases. Taken from the germline V gene, the CDR1 and CDR2 loops are LGHNA and YSLEER. Inclusive of the bounding cysteine and phenylalanine, the CDR3 is 15 residues long. CDR3 DNA only is kept here, 45 bases in frame from base 1. The chain couples TRBV4-3 to TRBJ1-4; the D gene remains uncertain. The sequence derives from a man between 65 and 85 years old with acute or convalescent COVID-19. The specimen sequenced was peripheral blood. At the DNA level, the sequence is TGCGCCAGCAGCCCGTGGGTCTACGGGAATGAAAAACTGTTTTTT. Its product reads: CASSPWVYGNEKLFF.